The next 2 T cell receptor beta chains were all read from a single sample in a study of cytomegalovirus exposure and HLA in healthy donors. The PCR made use of 60 Vbeta and 13 Jbeta primers. Some clones are missing from TCRdb's copy, which holds only in-frame ones; the method was immunoSEQ multiplex PCR. The sample consists of some 170,000 clones, roughly 82% of them appearing once. The sample consisted of PBMCs. Receptors were obtained from a middle-aged man in good health and CMV-seropositive.

This sequence joins TRBV18 and TRBJ1-1, with a possible D match to TRBD1 (6 bases). The CDR3 totals 13 residues. CDR1 is KGHSH, CDR2 LQKENI, per germline. V was trimmed by 6 bases and J by 5 bases, leaving 13 bases between them. CDR3 DNA sequence: TGTGCCAGCTCTACAGGGAGGGGAACTGAAGCTTTCTTT. This codes for CASSTGRGTEAFF. Drawing the rest from reference TRBV18 and TRBJ1-1, the complete variable domain is NAGVMQNPRHLVRRRGQEARLRCSPMKGHSHVYWYRQLPEEGLKFMVYLQKENIIDESGMPKERFSAEFPKEGPSILRIQQVVRGDSAAYFCASSTGRGTEAFFGQGTRLTVV.

The CDR3 protein is CASSQQDSSNQPQHF. The CDR3 DNA reads TGCGCCAGCAGCCAACAAGACAGTAGCAATCAGCCCCAGCATTTT. V gene TRBV4-3 combines with J gene TRBJ1-5; the D gene is possibly TRBD1 (5 bases). This CDR3 has 15 residues. Per the germline V gene, CDR1 is LGHNA and CDR2 is YSLEER. The V and J ends lost 2 bases and 0 bases respectively, with 8 bases between them.